The 19 T cell receptor beta chains below come from one sample, sequenced in a study of cytomegalovirus exposure and HLA in healthy donors. It was with 60 Vbeta and 13 Jbeta primers that the PCR ran. Assay used: immunoSEQ multiplex PCR; TCRdb lists only in-frame clones, some missing. Of under 200,000 clones in the sample, 80% are singletons; the top ten hold about 4.3%. Sequenced material: PBMCs. Receptors originate from a man between 25 and 39 years old in good health and CMV-seronegative.

The chain combines TRBV19 with TRBJ2-2; D possibly corresponds to TRBD1 (6 bases). The CDR3 sequence is 17 residues long. Germline loops: CDR1 LNHDA, CDR2 SQIVND (reference sequence). Trimming removed 5 bases from V and 6 bases from J, with 22 bases in between. CDR3 DNA sequence: TGTGCCAGTAGTCCCCGCTTAGGGGGTGGTGGGGCCGGGGAGCTGTTTTTT. Amino acid sequence: CASSPRLGGGGAGELFF. Based on the CDR3 plus reference TRBV19 and TRBJ2-2, the full variable domain is DGGITQSPKYLFRKEGQNVTLSCEQNLNHDAMYWYRQDPGQGLRLIYYSQIVNDFQKGDIAEGYSVSREKKESFPLTVTSAQKNPTAFYLCASSPRLGGGGAGELFFGEGSRLTVL.

V usage is TRBV25-1 and J usage is TRBJ1-2, with a tentative D call TRBD1 (5 bases). CDR1 and CDR2 from the germline V gene are MGHDK and SYGVNS. This CDR3 has 12 amino acids. V lost 5 bases and J lost 5, with 9 bases in between. The CDR3 protein is CASSPGGYGYTF. The CDR3 bases are TGTGCCAGCAGTCCGGGGGGATATGGCTACACCTTC.

This clone has just a few counts. The rearrangement links TRBV27 to TRBJ2-1; TRBD2 is a possible D gene (6 bases). Germline V CDR1 and CDR2: MNHEY, SMNVEV (reference sequence). V lost 2 bases and J 4 bases, leaving 18 bases between the germline ends. This CDR3 has 17 residues. In DNA, the CDR3 is TGTGCCAGCAGTTTAAGTGTCCCCGGACTACCTTACAATGAGCAGTTCTTC. Protein product: CASSLSVPGLPYNEQFF.

The V gene is TRBV19, the J gene TRBJ2-6, with a weak D call TRBD2 (6 bases). Trimming stripped 9 bases from V and 0 bases from J, with 15 bases between. The CDR3 loop spans 16 amino acids. The germline V gene has CDR1 LNHDA and CDR2 SQIVND (reference sequence). The CDR3: CASQGGGFSGANVLTF. CDR3 DNA sequence: TGTGCCAGCCAGGGTGGAGGGTTCTCTGGGGCCAACGTCCTGACTTTC.

The V and J genes are TRBV7-9 and TRBJ2-7; TRBD1 matches at 8 bases. The ends lost 3 bases at V and 4 bases at J; junction bases unmatched: 8. In germline, CDR1 is SEHNR, CDR2 FQNEAQ (reference sequence). The CDR3 covers 15 residues. CDR3 bases: TGTGCCAGCAGCTTGCGATCAGGGGGCGCTTACGAGCAGTACTTC. Protein sequence: CASSLRSGGAYEQYF.

This clone was picked up a small number of times. The chain couples TRBV7-3 to TRBJ2-5; 7 bases align to TRBD2. After removal of 2 bases from V and 1 base from J, the junction contained 4 bases not matched to a gene. The CDR3 is 15 amino acids. Germline assignment: CDR1 SGHTA and CDR2 FQGTGA. The chain's CDR3 is CASSLFAGVQETQYF. Written as DNA, the CDR3 is TGTGCCAGCAGCTTATTCGCGGGAGTCCAAGAGACCCAGTACTTC.

The chain combines TRBV28 with TRBJ2-3; the match to TRBD1 covers 7 bases. Germline CDR1 is MDHEN and CDR2 is SYDVKM. The J segment lost 5 bases and the V segment lost 7 bases, leaving 15 bases of the junction unmatched. CDR3 length: 16 residues. The CDR3 loop is CASIGPRQGWGDTQYF. The CDR3 region has the DNA TGTGCCAGCATCGGTCCGAGACAGGGTTGGGGAGATACGCAGTATTTT.

The count of this clone is one. This sequence joins TRBV5-6 and TRBJ2-7; the D gene is possibly TRBD2 (6 bases). This CDR3 is 14 amino acids long. Germline loops: CDR1 SGHDT, CDR2 YYEEEE. V lost 0 bases and J lost 4, with 11 bases in between. The CDR3 DNA reads as TGTGCCAGCAGCTTGGGGGGGGAAGGGTACGAGCAGTACTTC. Amino acids: CASSLGGEGYEQYF.

The chain joins TRBV6-1 to TRBJ2-4; TRBD2 agrees at 9 bases. J gave up 5 bases and V 1 base, and 24 bases lay outside the gene matches. The germline CDR1 and CDR2 sequences are MNHNS and SASEGT. The CDR3 covers 22 residues. Here the CDR3 reads CASSEVPPGTAGGRGTQNIQYF. The CDR3 nucleotides read TGTGCCAGCAGTGAAGTTCCCCCGGGGACAGCGGGGGGCCGGGGCACACAAAACATTCAGTACTTC.

The chain uses TRBV28 and TRBJ1-1, with no clear D. V shed 3 bases and J shed 7 bases, with 12 bases lying between them. There are 13 residues in the CDR3. Per the germline V gene, CDR1 is MDHEN and CDR2 is SYDVKM. CDR3 amino acids: CASSFDGSGEAFF. CDR3 DNA: TGTGCCAGCAGTTTTGATGGGAGCGGTGAAGCTTTCTTT.

This rearrangement joins TRBV7-9 to TRBJ1-6, with D perhaps TRBD1 (5 bases). CDR1 SEHNR and CDR2 FQNEAQ come from the germline V gene (reference sequence). The CDR3 has 14 residues. V lost 5 bases and J lost 5, with 10 bases in between. This CDR3 reads CASSPGHHNSPLHF. The CDR3, as DNA: TGTGCCAGCAGCCCCGGACACCATAATTCACCCCTCCACTTT.

The CDR3 loop reads CASRFPNDRTHYGYTF. The CDR3 nucleotides are TGTGCCAGTAGGTTCCCTAATGACAGGACCCACTATGGCTACACCTTC. The rearrangement uses TRBV19 and TRBJ1-2; D is perhaps TRBD1 (6 bases). Per germline, CDR1 LNHDA and CDR2 SQIVND (reference sequence). This CDR3 is built from 16 residues. V was clipped by 6 bases and J by 3 bases, with 20 bases between them.

The V call is TRBV6-5, the J call TRBJ1-2; D remains ambiguous. V lost 5 bases and J 1 base, leaving 11 bases between the germline ends. Germline-derived CDR1 and CDR2 are MNHEY and SVGAGI. The CDR3 consists of 14 residues. The CDR3 here is CASSAAGLNYGYTF. In nucleotides, the CDR3 is TGTGCCAGCAGTGCCGCTGGCCTTAACTATGGCTACACCTTC.

The chain combines TRBV4-1 with TRBJ2-5; 9 bases fit TRBD2. Germline CDR1 reads MGHRA; CDR2 reads YSYEKL. This CDR3 is built from 16 residues. Trimming removed 3 bases from V and 5 bases from J; junction bases left unmatched: 10. The CDR3 DNA reads TGCGCCAGCAGCCAGGAACCGGGACTAGCTCAGGAGACCCAGTACTTC. Residues: CASSQEPGLAQETQYF.

CDR3 region: CASQRGGSNQPQHF. The CDR3 DNA sequence: TGTGCCAGCCAAAGGGGGGGCAGCAATCAGCCCCAGCATTTT. This chain joins TRBV28 and TRBJ1-5; TRBD1 might be the D (6 bases). Trimming left V 8 bases short and J 1 base short, with 12 bases between. This CDR3 has 14 residues. Germline CDR1 is MDHEN and CDR2 is SYDVKM.

V and J are TRBV28 and TRBJ1-1, with D perhaps matching TRBD1 (5 bases). Germline V gene data show CDR1 as MDHEN and CDR2 as SYDVKM. The length of the CDR3 is 14 residues. V dropped 6 bases and J dropped 1 base, with 12 bases sitting between them. The CDR3 DNA follows: TGTGCCAGCAGCACCACCACAGGGAACACTGAAGCTTTCTTT. This codes for CASSTTTGNTEAFF.

The gene calls are TRBV6-5 and TRBJ2-5, with D tentatively TRBD2 (5 bases). The V end was cut by 6 bases, the J end by 11 bases, with 10 bases between. CDR1 is MNHEY, CDR2 SVGAGI, per germline. The CDR3 extends over 10 amino acids. The CDR3 bases are TGTGCCAGCAGAGGTAGGGAGCAGTACTTC. Amino acid sequence: CASRGREQYF.

The chain employs TRBV29-1 and TRBJ2-1; D is unresolved. There are 12 residues in the CDR3. Germline V CDR1 and CDR2: SQVTM, ANQGSEA. Trimming left V 6 bases short and J 10 bases short, with 16 bases between. The CDR3 loop is CSVTQWRAEQFF. Here the CDR3 DNA reads TGCAGCGTCACCCAATGGAGAGCGGAGCAGTTCTTC.

The chain is built from TRBV30 and TRBJ1-6; 7 nucleotides agree with TRBD1. This CDR3 is 14 amino acids long. After removal of 0 bases from V and 6 bases from J, the junction contained 2 bases not matched to a gene. Germline V gene lookup returns CDR1 GTSNPN and CDR2 SVGIG (reference sequence). The CDR3 loop reads CAWSVDRVNSPLHF. For the CDR3, the DNA is TGTGCCTGGAGTGTCGACAGGGTTAATTCACCCCTCCACTTT.